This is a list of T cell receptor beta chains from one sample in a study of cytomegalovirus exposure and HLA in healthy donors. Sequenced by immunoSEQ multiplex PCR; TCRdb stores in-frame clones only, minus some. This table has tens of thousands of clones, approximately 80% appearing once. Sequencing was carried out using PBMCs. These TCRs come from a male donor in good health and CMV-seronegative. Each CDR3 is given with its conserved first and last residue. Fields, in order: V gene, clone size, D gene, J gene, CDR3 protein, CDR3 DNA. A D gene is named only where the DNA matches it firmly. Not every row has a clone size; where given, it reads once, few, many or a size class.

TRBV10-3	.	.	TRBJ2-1	CAISDQAESDHNEQFF	TGTGCCATCAGTGACCAAGCTGAAAGCGACCACAATGAGCAGTTCTTC
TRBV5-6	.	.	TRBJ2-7	CASSFERYEQYF	TGTGCCAGCAGCTTTGAGAGGTACGAGCAGTACTTC
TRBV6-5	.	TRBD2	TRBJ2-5	CASNPTGGLGTQYF	TGTGCCAGCAACCCGACGGGGGGGTTGGGGACCCAGTACTTC
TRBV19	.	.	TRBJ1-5	CASSIALVGRQPQHF	TGTGCCAGTAGCATTGCCCTAGTGGGGAGACAGCCCCAGCATTTT
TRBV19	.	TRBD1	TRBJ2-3	CASSSGTGSSDTQYF	TGTGCCAGTAGCTCCGGGACAGGGTCATCAGATACGCAGTATTTT
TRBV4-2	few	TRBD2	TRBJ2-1	CASAVAGGDNEQFF	TGTGCCAGCGCCGTAGCGGGGGGAGACAATGAGCAGTTCTTC
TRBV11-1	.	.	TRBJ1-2	CASSRGRANYGYTF	TGTGCCAGCAGCAGGGGCAGGGCTAACTATGGCTACACCTTC
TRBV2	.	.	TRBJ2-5	CASSDVWLQETQYF	TGTGCCAGCAGTGATGTTTGGCTCCAAGAGACCCAGTACTTC
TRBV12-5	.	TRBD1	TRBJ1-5	CASGLGGQGNQPQHF	TGTGCTAGTGGTTTGGGAGGACAGGGCAATCAGCCCCAGCATTTT
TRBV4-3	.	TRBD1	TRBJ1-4	CASSAGGGREKLFF	TGCGCCAGCAGCGCGGGAGGGGGCAGGGAAAAACTGTTTTTT
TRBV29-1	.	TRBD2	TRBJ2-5	CRVSSGGVEETQYF	TGCAGAGTATCGAGCGGGGGAGTAGAGGAGACCCAGTACTTC
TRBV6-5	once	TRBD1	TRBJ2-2	CASSWTGQTGELFF	TGTGCCAGCAGTTGGACAGGACAAACCGGGGAGCTGTTTTTT
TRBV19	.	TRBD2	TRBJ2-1	CASSVTSASSYNEQFF	TGTGCCAGTAGTGTAACTAGCGCGAGCTCCTACAATGAGCAGTTCTTC
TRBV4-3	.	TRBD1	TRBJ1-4	CASSYSTGSANEKLFF	TGCGCCAGCAGCTATTCGACAGGGTCGGCTAATGAAAAACTGTTTTTT
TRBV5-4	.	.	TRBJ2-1	CASSNWRAGLNNEQFF	TGTGCCAGCAGCAATTGGCGGGCGGGACTTAACAATGAGCAGTTCTTC
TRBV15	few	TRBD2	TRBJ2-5	CATSREASGGETQYF	TGTGCCACCAGCAGAGAGGCTAGCGGGGGGGAGACCCAGTACTTC
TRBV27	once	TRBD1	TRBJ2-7	CASSPDTGGDEQYF	TGTGCCAGCAGTCCGGATACAGGGGGCGACGAGCAGTACTTC
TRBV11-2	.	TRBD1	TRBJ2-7	CASTGTGYEQYF	TGTGCCAGCACAGGGACAGGGTACGAGCAGTACTTC
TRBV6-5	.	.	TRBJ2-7	CASSYSNLRGAYEQYF	TGTGCCAGCAGTTACTCGAACCTCAGAGGCGCCTACGAGCAGTACTTC
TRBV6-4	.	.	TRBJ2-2	CASTSGMDTGELFF	TGTGCCAGCACTTCAGGGATGGACACCGGGGAGCTGTTTTTT
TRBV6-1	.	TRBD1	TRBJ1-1	CASSGTGGNTEAFF	TGTGCCAGCAGTGGGACAGGCGGGAACACTGAAGCTTTCTTT
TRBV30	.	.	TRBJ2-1	CAWSTRGRSSYNEQFF	TGTGCCTGGAGTACGCGGGGTCGGAGCTCCTACAATGAGCAGTTCTTC
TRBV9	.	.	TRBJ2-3	CASSVLGGGTDTQYF	TGTGCCAGCAGCGTACTAGGGGGTGGCACAGATACGCAGTATTTT
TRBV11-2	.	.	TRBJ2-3	CASSKTGTSTDTQYF	TGTGCCAGCAGCAAAACCGGGACTAGCACAGATACGCAGTATTTT
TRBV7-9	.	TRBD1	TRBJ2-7	CASSLAATGQGSYEQYF	TGTGCCAGCAGCTTAGCGGCCACGGGACAGGGATCCTACGAGCAGTACTTC
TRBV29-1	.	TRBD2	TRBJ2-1	CSALLAEPYNEQFF	TGCAGCGCCCTTCTAGCGGAGCCCTACAATGAGCAGTTCTTC
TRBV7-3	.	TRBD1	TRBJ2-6	CASSPGTGGAGANVLTF	TGTGCCAGCAGCCCCGGGACAGGGGGTGCTGGGGCCAACGTCCTGACTTTC
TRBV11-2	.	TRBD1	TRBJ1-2	CASSLGPGGMNYGYTF	TGTGCCAGCAGCTTGGGTCCAGGGGGCATGAACTATGGCTACACCTTC
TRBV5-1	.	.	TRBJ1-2	CASSLGGDYGYTF	TGCGCCAGCAGCTTGGGGGGAGACTATGGCTACACCTTC
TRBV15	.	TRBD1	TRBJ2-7	CATSVPGTANYEQYF	TGTGCCACCAGCGTCCCCGGGACAGCAAACTACGAGCAGTACTTC
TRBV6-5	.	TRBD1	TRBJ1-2	CASSRTGTYGYTF	TGTGCCAGCAGCCGGACAGGGACATATGGCTACACCTTC
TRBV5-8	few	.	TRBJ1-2	CASSLAGRGADYGYTF	TGTGCCAGCAGCTTGGCCGGGAGGGGCGCGGACTATGGCTACACCTTC
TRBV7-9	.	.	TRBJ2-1	CASSFPGSSYNEQFF	TGTGCCAGCAGCTTCCCCGGGAGCTCCTACAATGAGCAGTTCTTC
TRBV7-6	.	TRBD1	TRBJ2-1	CASSRRGQGSGLDNEQFF	TGTGCCAGCAGCCGGCGGGGACAGGGGAGCGGACTGGACAATGAGCAGTTCTTC
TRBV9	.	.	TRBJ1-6	CASSVEAGRSYNSPLHF	TGTGCCAGCAGCGTAGAGGCAGGTCGCTCCTATAATTCACCCCTCCACTTT
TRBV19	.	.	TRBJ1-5	CASSIGSGQPQHF	TGTGCCAGTAGTATAGGGAGTGGCCAGCCCCAGCATTTT
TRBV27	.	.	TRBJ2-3	CASSASGGDTQYF	TGTGCCAGCAGTGCCTCCGGGGGAGATACGCAGTATTTT
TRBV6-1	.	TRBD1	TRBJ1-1	CASSVTGGNTEAFF	TGTGCCAGCAGCGTCACAGGGGGTAACACTGAAGCTTTCTTT
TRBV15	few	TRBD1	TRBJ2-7	CATSKGQGPYEQYF	TGTGCCACCAGCAAGGGACAGGGACCTTACGAGCAGTACTTC
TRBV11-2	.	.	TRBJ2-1	CASSLEPNLPNEQFF	TGTGCCAGCAGCTTAGAACCCAATCTACCTAATGAGCAGTTCTTC
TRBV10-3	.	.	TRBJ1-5	CASAIEGGNQPQHF	TGTGCCAGCGCGATTGAAGGGGGCAATCAGCCCCAGCATTTT
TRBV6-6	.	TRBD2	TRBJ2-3	CASSYPASGGVDTQYF	TGTGCCAGCAGTTATCCGGCTAGCGGGGGGGTGGATACGCAGTATTTT
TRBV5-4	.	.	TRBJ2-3	CASSLGGLARTDTQYF	TGTGCCAGCAGCTTGGGTGGCCTAGCGAGGACAGATACGCAGTATTTT
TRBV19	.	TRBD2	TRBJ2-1	CASRQHSGGASYNEQFF	TGTGCCAGTAGGCAACACAGCGGGGGGGCCTCCTACAATGAGCAGTTCTTC
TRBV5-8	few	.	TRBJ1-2	CASSPSPDGLYGYTF	TGTGCCAGCAGCCCCAGCCCCGACGGACTATATGGCTACACCTTC
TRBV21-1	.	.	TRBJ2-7	CASSCRDFSVLRSEQYF	TGTGCCAGCAGCTGCCGGGACTTTTCTGTCCTACGAAGCGAGCAGTACTTC
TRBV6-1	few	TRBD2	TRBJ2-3	CASSGLAGGPDTQYF	TGTGCCAGCAGTGGACTAGCGGGGGGGCCAGATACGCAGTATTTT
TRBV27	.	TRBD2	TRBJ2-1	CASRVSGGAWNEQFF	TGTGCCAGCAGGGTTAGCGGGGGGGCATGGAATGAGCAGTTCTTC
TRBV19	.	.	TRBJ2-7	CASSNRDTGEQYF	TGTGCCAGTAGTAACCGGGATACGGGCGAGCAGTACTTC
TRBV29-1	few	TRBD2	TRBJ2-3	CSLWGGTSTDTQYF	TGCAGCTTATGGGGGGGTACTAGCACAGATACGCAGTATTTT
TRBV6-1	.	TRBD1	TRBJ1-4	CASSATGTGNEKLFF	TGTGCCAGCAGTGCCACCGGGACAGGGAATGAAAAACTGTTTTTT
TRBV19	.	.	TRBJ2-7	CASSPRRDSYEQYF	TGTGCCAGTAGTCCAAGGAGGGACTCCTACGAGCAGTACTTC
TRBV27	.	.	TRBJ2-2	CASIELNTGELFF	TGTGCCAGCATAGAGTTGAACACCGGGGAGCTGTTTTTT
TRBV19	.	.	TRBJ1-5	CASSITREGDQPQHF	TGTGCCAGTAGTATAACGAGGGAGGGGGATCAGCCCCAGCATTTT
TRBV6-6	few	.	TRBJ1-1	CASSYSAPPNTEAFF	TGTGCCAGCAGTTACTCGGCTCCGCCGAACACTGAAGCTTTCTTT